The subject of this entry is one T cell receptor (beta chain). The data belong to a study of CD8 T cells in Susac syndrome. CDR1 SQVTM and CDR2 ANQGSEA come from the germline V gene. V lost 7 bases and J lost 4, with 13 bases in between. This CDR3 spans 12 amino acids. Random-hexamer reverse transcription was applied to about 0.45 to 1 ug RNA. TCRdb fed the immunoSEQ multiplex PCR reads into MiXCR, producing one record per CDR3 protein. This sample has roughly 150,000 distinct CDR3 sequences, with approximately 96% found just once. The specimen was CD4+ T cells from PBMCs. The TCR originated in a human donor with Susac syndrome. The rearrangement uses TRBV29-1 and TRBJ1-1, with D hard to call. The CDR3 loop reads CSARELSTEAFF. CDR3 bases: TGCAGCGCTAGAGAACTGAGCACTGAAGCTTTCTTT.